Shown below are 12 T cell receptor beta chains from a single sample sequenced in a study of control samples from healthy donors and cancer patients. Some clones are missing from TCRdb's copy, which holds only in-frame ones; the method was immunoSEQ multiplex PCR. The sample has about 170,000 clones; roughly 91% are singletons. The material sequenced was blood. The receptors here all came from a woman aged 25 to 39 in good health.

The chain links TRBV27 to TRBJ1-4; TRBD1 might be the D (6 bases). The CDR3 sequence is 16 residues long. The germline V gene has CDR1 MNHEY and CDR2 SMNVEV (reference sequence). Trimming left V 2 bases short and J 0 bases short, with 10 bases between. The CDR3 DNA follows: TGTGCCAGCAGTTTACGATGGACAGCAACTAATGAAAAACTGTTTTTT. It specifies CASSLRWTATNEKLFF.

The CDR3 sequence: CASSTGDLAEAFF. CDR3 in DNA: TGTGCCAGCTCAACGGGGGACCTGGCTGAAGCTTTCTTT. The chain combines TRBV18 with TRBJ1-1, with TRBD1 as a possible D gene (5 bases). The CDR3 consists of 13 residues. The germline V gene encodes CDR1 KGHSH and CDR2 LQKENI. Trimming stripped 5 bases from V and 6 bases from J, with 13 bases between.

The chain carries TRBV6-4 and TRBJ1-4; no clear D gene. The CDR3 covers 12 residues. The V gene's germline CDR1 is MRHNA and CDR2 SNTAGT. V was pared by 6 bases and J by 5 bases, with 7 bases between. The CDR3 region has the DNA TGTGCCAGCAGGGACCAAAATGAAAAACTGTTTTTT. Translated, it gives CASRDQNEKLFF.

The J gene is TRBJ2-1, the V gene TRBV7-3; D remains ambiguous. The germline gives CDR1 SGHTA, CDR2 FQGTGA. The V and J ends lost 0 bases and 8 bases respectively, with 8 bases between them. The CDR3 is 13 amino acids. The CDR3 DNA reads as TGTGCCAGCAGCTTAACGGCTCCCGATGAGCAGTTCTTC. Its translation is CASSLTAPDEQFF.

CDR3 in amino acids: CASSLSGGDGTSYNEQFF. The CDR3 nucleotides are TGTGCCAGCAGCTTAAGTGGGGGGGACGGGACCTCTTACAATGAGCAGTTCTTC. This chain joins TRBV11-3 and TRBJ2-1; 7 nucleotides agree with TRBD2. V gave up 2 bases and J gave up 4 bases; unmatched junction bases: 14. CDR1 is SGHNT and CDR2 is YENEEA in the germline V gene. The CDR3 is 18 residues long.

The CDR3: CASSLATTGGPYEQYF. Written as DNA, the CDR3 is TGTGCCAGCAGCTTAGCCACCACAGGGGGCCCCTACGAGCAGTACTTC. The chain is built from TRBV7-2 and TRBJ2-7; 9 bases match TRBD1. Germline-derived CDR1 and CDR2 are SGHTA and FQGNSA. V gave up 0 bases and J gave up 2 bases; unmatched junction bases: 5. The CDR3 extends over 16 amino acids.

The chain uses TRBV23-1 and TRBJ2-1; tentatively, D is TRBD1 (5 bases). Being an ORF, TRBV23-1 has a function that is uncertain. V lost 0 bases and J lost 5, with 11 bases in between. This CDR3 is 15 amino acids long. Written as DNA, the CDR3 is TGCGCCAGCAGTCAATCCCCCAGGGCGCACAATGAGCAGTTCTTC. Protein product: CASSQSPRAHNEQFF.

As DNA, the CDR3 is TGTGCCAGCAGAGTGACAGGACGCTCCTATAATTCACCCCTCCACTTT. Its protein product is CASRVTGRSYNSPLHF. V is TRBV28 and J is TRBJ1-6, with D possibly being TRBD1 (6 bases). Trimming left V 6 bases short and J 0 bases short, with 12 bases between. Germline values: CDR1 MDHEN, CDR2 SYDVKM. The CDR3 is made up of 16 amino acids.

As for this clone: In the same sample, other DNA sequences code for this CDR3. The CDR3 reads CASSPQGGNQPQHF. The CDR3 nucleotides are TGTGCCAGCTCACCACAGGGTGGGAATCAGCCCCAGCATTTT. The chain couples TRBV18 to TRBJ1-5, with unresolved D. From germline, CDR1 is KGHSH and CDR2 LQKENI. The CDR3 sequence is 14 residues long. V lost 1 base and J 4 bases, leaving 8 bases between the germline ends.

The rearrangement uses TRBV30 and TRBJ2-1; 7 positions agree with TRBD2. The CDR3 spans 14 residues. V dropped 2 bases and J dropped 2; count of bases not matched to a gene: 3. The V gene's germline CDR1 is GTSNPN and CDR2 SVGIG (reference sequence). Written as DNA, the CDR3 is TGTGCCTGGAGTCTGGGGACTACCTACAATGAGCAGTTCTTC. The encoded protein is CAWSLGTTYNEQFF.

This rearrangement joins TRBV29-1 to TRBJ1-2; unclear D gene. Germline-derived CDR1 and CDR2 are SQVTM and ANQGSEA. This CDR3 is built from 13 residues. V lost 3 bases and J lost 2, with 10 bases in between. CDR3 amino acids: CSVEYNANYGYTF. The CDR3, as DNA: TGCAGCGTTGAGTACAACGCCAACTATGGCTACACCTTC.

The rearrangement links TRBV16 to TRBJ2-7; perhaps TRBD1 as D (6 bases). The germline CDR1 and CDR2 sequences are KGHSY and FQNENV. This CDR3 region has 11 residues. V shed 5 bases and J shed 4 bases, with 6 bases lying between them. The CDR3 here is CASSRGYEQYF. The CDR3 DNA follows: TGTGCCAGCAGCAGGGGGTACGAGCAGTACTTC.